These 14 T cell receptor beta chains were sequenced from one sample in a study of beta chain features in type 1 diabetes. Reverse transcribing all isolated RNA meant expressed TCRB transcripts were sequenced. TCRdb's table, derived via immunoSEQ multiplex PCR, lists solely in-frame clones and lacks some. Of around 650,000 clones listed, around 12% were seen once; the top ten hold 0.09% to 0.15%. Their target antigens are unknown. General observations from the study: The study found moderately but significantly shorter TCRB CDR3s in all four CD4+ subsets of Type 1 diabetes patients.

Sequenced input: naive CD4+ T cells from blood. The receptors shown here come from a man aged 25-45 years with type 1 diabetes.

J is TRBJ2-3 and V is TRBV6-5, with 9 bases aligning to TRBD1. Germline values: CDR1 MNHEY, CDR2 SVGAGI. With V trimmed by 6 bases and J by 4 bases, 5 bases remained unmatched. The CDR3 extends over 14 amino acids. In DNA, the CDR3 is TGTGCCAGCAGAGGGACAGGGTTTTCAGATACGCAGTATTTT. It codes for CASRGTGFSDTQYF.

The chain carries TRBV7-2 and TRBJ1-2; D is unresolved. With 5 bases removed from V and 0 bases from J, the gap between germline ends came to 10 bases. Germline values: CDR1 SGHTA, CDR2 FQGNSA. This CDR3 has 14 residues. CDR3 sequence: CASSPPKPNYGYTF. The CDR3 nucleotides read TGTGCCAGCAGCCCTCCAAAGCCTAACTATGGCTACACCTTC.

This clone was seen a few times. The rearrangement joins TRBV7-9 to TRBJ2-7, with D possibly matching TRBD2 (6 bases). This CDR3 has 14 residues. Germline CDR1 is SEHNR and CDR2 is FQNEAQ (reference sequence). Between the trimmed V and J ends, which lost 5 bases and 3 bases, there was a span of 14 bases. CDR3 sequence (DNA): TGTGCCAGCAGCCCCCCGGTGGGACTCTACGAGCAGTACTTC. Protein product: CASSPPVGLYEQYF.

This chain connects TRBV5-1 to TRBJ2-4; D not certain. Deletions cut 4 bases from V and 5 bases from J, with 10 bases between. This CDR3 is built from 13 residues. Looked up from germline, CDR1 is SGHRS and CDR2 is YFSETQ. The CDR3 DNA reads TGCGCCAGCAGCCCGGGCCAGGAAAACATTCAGTACTTC. This codes for CASSPGQENIQYF.

This clone was seen more than once but under ten times. This chain joins TRBV6-5 and TRBJ2-4, with D perhaps matching TRBD1 (6 bases). Trimming removed 7 bases at V and 8 bases at J, with 18 bases between. Germline V CDR1 and CDR2: MNHEY, SVGAGI. CDR3 size: 14 residues. CDR3 region: CASKRQPEGDIQYF. In nucleotides, the CDR3 is TGTGCCAGCAAGCGGCAGCCCGAGGGGGACATTCAGTACTTC.

This clone has just a few counts. V gene TRBV19 combines with J gene TRBJ1-2; D is undetermined. CDR1 is LNHDA, CDR2 SQIVND, per germline (reference sequence). V lost 4 bases, J lost 1 base, and 10 bases lay in between. The CDR3 has 14 residues. Here the CDR3 reads CASSTVGVNYGYTF. The CDR3 nucleotides are TGTGCCAGTAGTACCGTGGGAGTTAACTATGGCTACACCTTC.

The chain has TRBV18 and TRBJ1-5; 9 nucleotides match TRBD1. J gave up 6 bases and V 5 bases, and 8 bases lay outside the gene matches. Germline V gene data show CDR1 as KGHSH and CDR2 as LQKENI. This CDR3 is built from 15 residues. The chain's CDR3 is CASSAGTGLGQPQHF. CDR3 nucleotides: TGTGCCAGCTCAGCCGGGACAGGGCTGGGTCAGCCCCAGCATTTT.

This clone has only a few counts. V is TRBV7-2 and J is TRBJ2-7; possibly TRBD1 for D (5 bases). Trimming took 3 bases from V and 5 from J, leaving 14 bases between them. Germline V gives CDR1 SGHTA, CDR2 FQGNSA. The CDR3 contains 14 residues. CDR3 nucleotide sequence: TGTGCCAGCAGCTTGGCCCTCAGGGTGCACGAGCAGTACTTC. It yields the protein CASSLALRVHEQYF.

This clone was found a few times. The V call is TRBV28, the J call TRBJ1-2; D remains unclear. Per germline, CDR1 MDHEN and CDR2 SYDVKM. CDR3 size: 13 residues. V was trimmed by 4 bases and J by 5 bases, leaving 11 bases between them. The CDR3 DNA reads TGTGCCAGCAGTTCTACGGGTTGGTATGGCTACACCTTC. Its translation: CASSSTGWYGYTF.

This clone turned up a few times. V and J are TRBV7-2 and TRBJ1-5; D not certain. The V end was cut by 5 bases, the J end by 0 bases, with 14 bases between. CDR3 length equals 16 residues. Germline CDR1 SGHTA, CDR2 FQGNSA. DNA for the CDR3: TGTGCCAGCAGCCTCCTGTCAAGCCCTAGCAATCAGCCCCAGCATTTT. Protein product: CASSLLSSPSNQPQHF.

The chain joins TRBV5-1 to TRBJ2-3, with a possible D match to TRBD2 (6 bases). The CDR3 loop spans 13 amino acids. V lost 4 bases, J lost 6 bases, and 12 bases lay in between. Germline V lookup: CDR1 SGHRS, CDR2 YFSETQ. The CDR3 coding sequence is TGCGCCAGCAGCCTCCTTGGGGGGGATACGCAGTATTTT. Its translation: CASSLLGGDTQYF.

This clone showed up just a few times. The chain combines TRBV18 with TRBJ2-3, with TRBD1 matching 9 bases. The CDR3 totals 16 residues. The germline gives CDR1 KGHSH, CDR2 LQKENI. The V and J ends lost 0 bases and 2 bases, in that order; junction bases with no gene match: 3. The CDR3 loop is CASSPPGQGNTDTQYF. The DNA of the CDR3 is TGTGCCAGCTCACCACCAGGACAGGGGAACACAGATACGCAGTATTTT.

This clone was observed a handful of times. The chain joins TRBV2 to TRBJ2-6, with D unclear. The length of the CDR3 is 15 residues. Trimming cost V 1 base and J 4 bases, with 8 bases left between them. Per germline, CDR1 SNHLY and CDR2 FYNNEI. The CDR3 nucleotides read TGTGCCAGCAGTGAAGAGCGCGTCGGGGCCAACGTCCTGACTTTC. Protein product: CASSEERVGANVLTF.

This clone has just a few counts. This chain joins TRBV4-3 and TRBJ1-2, with 7 bases identical to TRBD1. CDR1 is LGHNA, CDR2 YSLEER, per germline. This CDR3 comprises 13 residues. The V segment lost 4 bases and the J segment 5 bases; nucleotides outside the gene matches: 4. CDR3 DNA sequence: TGCGCCAGCAGCCCTGACAGGGAGTATGGCTACACCTTC. Protein: CASSPDREYGYTF.